Each of the 4 T cell receptor beta chains below was sequenced from the same sample in a study of blood T cell repertoires in COVID-19. The assay was immunoSEQ multiplex PCR, and TCRdb's table has in-frame clones only and misses some. The table shows some 270,000 clones, with around 86% occurring only once. Sequenced material: peripheral blood. These receptors were taken from a man in his forties or fifties with active or convalescent COVID-19.

In its sample, this clone was seen a few times. The chain links TRBV5-1 to TRBJ1-6, with D hard to call. The ends were cut back, 0 bases at V and 9 bases at J, with 10 bases in the middle. The CDR3 has 14 residues. The germline CDR1 and CDR2 sequences are SGHRS and YFSETQ. The CDR3 coding sequence is TGCGCCAGCAGCTTGGCCCGGGGAGGTTCACCCCTCCACTTT. It is translated as CASSLARGGSPLHF. The complete variable domain, with remaining parts taken from reference TRBV5-1 and TRBJ1-6, reads KAGVTQTPRYLIKTRGQQVTLSCSPISGHRSVSWYQQTPGQGLQFLFEYFSETQRNKGNFPGRFSGRQFSNSRSEMNVSTLELGDSALYLCASSLARGGSPLHFGNGTRLTVT.

The chain is built from TRBV6-1 and TRBJ1-5; D is uncertain. From germline, CDR1 is MNHNS and CDR2 SASEGT. CDR3 length equals 13 residues. Trimming left V 3 bases short and J 7 bases short, with 10 bases between. The CDR3 is CASSEDLRQPQHF. The DNA of the CDR3 is TGTGCCAGCAGTGAGGACTTAAGACAGCCCCAGCATTTT.

This chain joins TRBV7-9 and TRBJ2-1; 8 bases fit TRBD2. This CDR3 is 17 amino acids long. V shed 0 bases, J shed 7 bases, and the junction held 11 bases outside the gene matches. Germline-derived CDR1 and CDR2 are SEHNR and FQNEAQ (reference sequence). CDR3 coding DNA: TGTGCCAGCAGCTTAGCTGAAGGGAGCGGGAGACTGAATGAGCAGTTCTTC. Residues: CASSLAEGSGRLNEQFF.

The chain joins TRBV11-3 to TRBJ2-7; tentatively, D is TRBD1 (6 bases). CDR1 SGHNT and CDR2 YENEEA come from the germline V gene. V lost 4 bases and J 2 bases, leaving 15 bases between the germline ends. The CDR3 has 15 residues. The CDR3: CASSWAPGQAYEQYF. CDR3 nucleotide sequence: TGTGCCAGCAGCTGGGCCCCGGGACAAGCCTACGAGCAGTACTTC.